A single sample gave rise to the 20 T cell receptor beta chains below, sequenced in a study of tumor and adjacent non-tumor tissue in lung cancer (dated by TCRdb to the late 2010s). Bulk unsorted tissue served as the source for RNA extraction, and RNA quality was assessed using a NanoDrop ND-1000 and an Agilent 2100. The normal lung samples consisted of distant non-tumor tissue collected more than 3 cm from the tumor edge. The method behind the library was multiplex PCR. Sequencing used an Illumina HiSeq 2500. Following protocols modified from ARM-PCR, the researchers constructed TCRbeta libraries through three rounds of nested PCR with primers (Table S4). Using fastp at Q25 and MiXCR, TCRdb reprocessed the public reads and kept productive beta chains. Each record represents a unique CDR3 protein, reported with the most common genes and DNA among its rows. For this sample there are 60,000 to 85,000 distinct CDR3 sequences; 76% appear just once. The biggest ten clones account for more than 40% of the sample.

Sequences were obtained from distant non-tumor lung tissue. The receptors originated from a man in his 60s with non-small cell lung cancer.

DNA for the CDR3: TGTGCCACCAGCAGAGACCTAAAACAAGCGGCCTACAATGAGCAGTTCTTC. Protein product: CATSRDLKQAAYNEQFF. The rearrangement uses TRBV15 and TRBJ2-1; D may be TRBD2 (5 bases). Germline V gene sequence: CDR1 LNHNV, CDR2 YYDKDF (reference sequence). Trimming shortened V by 0 bases and J by 2 bases, and 14 bases separated the two germline ends. CDR3 length: 17 residues. Complete variable domain (other parts from reference TRBV15 and TRBJ2-1): DAMVIQNPRYQVTQFGKPVTLSCSQTLNHNVMYWYQQKSSQAPKLLFHYYDKDFNNEADTPDNFQSRRPNTSFCFLDIRSPGLGDTAMYLCATSRDLKQAAYNEQFFGPGTRLTVL.

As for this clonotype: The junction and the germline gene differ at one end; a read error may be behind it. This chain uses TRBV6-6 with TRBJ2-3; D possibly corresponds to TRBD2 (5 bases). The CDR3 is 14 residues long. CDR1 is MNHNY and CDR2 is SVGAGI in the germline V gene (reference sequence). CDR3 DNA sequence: TGTGTCAGCAGTTACAGCCTCCTCGGGGATAAGCAGTATTTT. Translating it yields CVSSYSLLGDKQYF.

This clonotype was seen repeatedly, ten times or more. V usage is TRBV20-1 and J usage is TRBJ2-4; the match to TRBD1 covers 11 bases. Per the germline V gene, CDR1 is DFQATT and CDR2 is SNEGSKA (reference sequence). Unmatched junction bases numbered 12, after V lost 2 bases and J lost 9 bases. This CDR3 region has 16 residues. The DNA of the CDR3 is TGCAGTGCTAGAACTCCTATGGACAGGGGGCTGGGCATTCAGTACTTC. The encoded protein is CSARTPMDRGLGIQYF.

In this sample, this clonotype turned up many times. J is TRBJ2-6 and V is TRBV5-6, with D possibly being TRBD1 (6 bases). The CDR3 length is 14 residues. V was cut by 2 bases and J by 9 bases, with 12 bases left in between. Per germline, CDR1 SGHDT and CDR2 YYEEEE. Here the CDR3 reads CASSFAGEGNVLTF. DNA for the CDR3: TGTGCCAGCAGCTTCGCAGGGGAAGGCAACGTCCTGACTTTC.

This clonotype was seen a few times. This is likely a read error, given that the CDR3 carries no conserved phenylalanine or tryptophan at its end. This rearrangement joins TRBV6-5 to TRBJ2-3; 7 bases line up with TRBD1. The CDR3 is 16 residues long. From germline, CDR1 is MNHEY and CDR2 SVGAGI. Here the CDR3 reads CASCYGSTGGTDTQYS. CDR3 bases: TGTGCCAGCTGTTACGGTTCCACAGGGGGCACAGATACGCAGTATTCT.

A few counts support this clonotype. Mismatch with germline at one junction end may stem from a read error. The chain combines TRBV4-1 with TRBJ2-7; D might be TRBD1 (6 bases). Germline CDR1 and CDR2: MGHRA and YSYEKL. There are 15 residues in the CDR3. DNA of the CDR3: TGTGCCAGCAGCCAAGGCCACAGGGACACCTACGAGCAGTACTTC. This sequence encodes CASSQGHRDTYEQYF.

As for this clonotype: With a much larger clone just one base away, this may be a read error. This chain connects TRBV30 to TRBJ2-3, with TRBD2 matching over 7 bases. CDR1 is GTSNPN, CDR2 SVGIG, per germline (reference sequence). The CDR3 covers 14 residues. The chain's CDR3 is CAWGVGGRGDTQNF. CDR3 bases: TGTGCCTGGGGGGTCGGCGGGAGAGGGGATACGCAGAATTTT. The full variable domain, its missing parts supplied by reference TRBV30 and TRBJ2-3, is SQTIHQWPATLVQPVGSPLSLECTVEGTSNPNLYWYRQAAGRGLQLLFYSVGIGQISSEVPQNLSASRPQDRQFILSSKKLLLSDSGFYLCAWGVGGRGDTQNFGPGTRLTVL.

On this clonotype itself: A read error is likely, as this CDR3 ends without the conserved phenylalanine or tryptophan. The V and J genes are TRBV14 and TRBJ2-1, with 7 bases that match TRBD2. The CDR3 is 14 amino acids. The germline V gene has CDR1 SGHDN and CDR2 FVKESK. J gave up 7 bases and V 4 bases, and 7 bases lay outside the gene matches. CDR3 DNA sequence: TGTGCCAGCAGCCTGGGGACTAAAGGAAATGAGCAGTTCTTA. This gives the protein CASSLGTKGNEQFL.

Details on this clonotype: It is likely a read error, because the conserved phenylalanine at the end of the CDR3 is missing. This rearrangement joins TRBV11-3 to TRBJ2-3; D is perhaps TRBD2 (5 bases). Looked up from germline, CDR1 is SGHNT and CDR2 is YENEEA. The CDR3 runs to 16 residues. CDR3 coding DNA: TGTGCCAGCAGCTCCGGGCTAGCAGATAGTATAGATATGCAGTATTCT. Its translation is CASSSGLADSIDMQYS.

The CDR3 loop reads CASREPGQGLEQYF. The CDR3 DNA reads TGTGCCAGCAGAGAACCGGGACAGGGCCTCGAGCAGTACTTC. V and J are TRBV6-2 or TRBV6-3 and TRBJ2-7; the match to TRBD1 covers 9 bases. Germline CDR1 reads MNHEY; CDR2 reads SVGEGT. J lost 6 bases, V lost 6 bases, and 9 bases had no gene match. The CDR3 extends over 14 amino acids.

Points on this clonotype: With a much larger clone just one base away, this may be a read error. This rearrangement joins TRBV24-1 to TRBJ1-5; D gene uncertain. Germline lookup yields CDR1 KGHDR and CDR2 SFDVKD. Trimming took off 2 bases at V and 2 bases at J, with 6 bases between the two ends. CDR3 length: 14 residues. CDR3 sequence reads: CATSDCSGNQPQHF. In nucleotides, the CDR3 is TGTGCCACCAGTGATTGTTCAGGCAATCAGCCCCAGCATTTT.

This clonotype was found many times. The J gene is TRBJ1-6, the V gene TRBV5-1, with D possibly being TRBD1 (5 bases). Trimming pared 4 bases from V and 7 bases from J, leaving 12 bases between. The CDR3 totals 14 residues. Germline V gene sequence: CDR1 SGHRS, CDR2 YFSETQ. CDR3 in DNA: TGCGCCAGCAGCCCAGGGACGGGAAATTCACCCCTCCACTTT. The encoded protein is CASSPGTGNSPLHF.

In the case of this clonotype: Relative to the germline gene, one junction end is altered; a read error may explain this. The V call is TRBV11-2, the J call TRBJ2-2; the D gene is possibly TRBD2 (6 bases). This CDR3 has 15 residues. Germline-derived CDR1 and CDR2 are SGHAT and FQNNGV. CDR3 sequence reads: CVSPPSGRQTGELFF. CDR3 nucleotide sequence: TGTGTCAGCCCTCCTAGTGGGAGGCAAACCGGGGAGCTGTTTTTT.

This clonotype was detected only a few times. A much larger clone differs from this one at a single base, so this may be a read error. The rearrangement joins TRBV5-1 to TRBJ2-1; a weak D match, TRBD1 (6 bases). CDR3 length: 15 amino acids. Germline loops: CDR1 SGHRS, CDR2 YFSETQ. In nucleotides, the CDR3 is TGCGTCAGCAGGCCCACCGGGACACATAACAATGAGCAGTTCTTC. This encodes CVSRPTGTHNNEQFF.

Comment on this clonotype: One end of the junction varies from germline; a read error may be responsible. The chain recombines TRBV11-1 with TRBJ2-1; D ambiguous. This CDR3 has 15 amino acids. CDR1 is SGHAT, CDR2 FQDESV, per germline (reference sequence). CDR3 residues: CARSFDTYSTNEQLF. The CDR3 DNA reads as TGTGCCCGCAGCTTTGACACCTATAGCACCAATGAGCAGCTCTTC. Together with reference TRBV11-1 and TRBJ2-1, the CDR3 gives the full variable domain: EAEVAQSPRYKITEKSQAVAFWCDPISGHATLYWYRQILGQGPELLVQFQDESVVDDSQLPKDRFSAERLKGVDSTLKIQPAELGDSAMYLCARSFDTYSTNEQLFGPGTRLTVL.

CDR3 region: CASSLGGGEEQPQHF. The CDR3 nucleotides read TGTGCCAGCAGTTTGGGGGGGGGCGAGGAACAGCCCCAGCATTTT. This chain uses TRBV28 with TRBJ1-5; D perhaps matches TRBD1 (6 bases). The V gene lost 3 bases and the J gene lost 7 bases, with 16 bases spanning the gap. The CDR3 has 15 residues. Germline V lookup: CDR1 MDHEN, CDR2 SYDVKM.

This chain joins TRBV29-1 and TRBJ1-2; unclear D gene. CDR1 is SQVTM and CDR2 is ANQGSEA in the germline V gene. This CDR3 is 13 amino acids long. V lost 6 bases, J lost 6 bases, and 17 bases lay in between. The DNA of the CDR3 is TGCAGCGTACAGTGCTCAGGTATTAATGGCTACACCTTC. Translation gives CSVQCSGINGYTF.

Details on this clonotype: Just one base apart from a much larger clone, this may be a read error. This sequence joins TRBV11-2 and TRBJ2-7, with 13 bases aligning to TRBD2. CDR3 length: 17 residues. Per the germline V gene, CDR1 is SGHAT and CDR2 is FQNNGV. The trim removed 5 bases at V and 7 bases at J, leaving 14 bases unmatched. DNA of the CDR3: TGTGCCAGCAGCCCCCGGACTAGCGGGAGTGCATTGTGGGAGCAGTACTTC. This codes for CASSPRTSGSALWEQYF. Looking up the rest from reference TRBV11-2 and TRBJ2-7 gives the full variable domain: EAGVAQSPRYKIIEKRQSVAFWCNPISGHATLYWYQQILGQGPKLLIQFQNNGVVDDSQLPKDRFSAERLKGVDSTLKIQPAKLEDSAVYLCASSPRTSGSALWEQYFGPGTRLTVT.

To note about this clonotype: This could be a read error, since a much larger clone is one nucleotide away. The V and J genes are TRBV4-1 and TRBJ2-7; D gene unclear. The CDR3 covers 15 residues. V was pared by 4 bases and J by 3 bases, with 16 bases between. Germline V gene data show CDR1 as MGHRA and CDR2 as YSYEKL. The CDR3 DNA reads TGCGCCAGCAGCCTCCTTAGTGAAAGTGGCTACGAGCAGTACTTC. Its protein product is CASSLLSESGYEQYF.

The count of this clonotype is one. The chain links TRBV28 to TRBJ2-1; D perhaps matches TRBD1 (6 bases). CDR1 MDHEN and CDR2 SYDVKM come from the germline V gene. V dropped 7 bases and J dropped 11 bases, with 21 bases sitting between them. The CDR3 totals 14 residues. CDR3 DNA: TGTGCCAGCACCGGCGAACAGGGCATGTCACAGCAGTTCTTC. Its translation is CASTGEQGMSQQFF.